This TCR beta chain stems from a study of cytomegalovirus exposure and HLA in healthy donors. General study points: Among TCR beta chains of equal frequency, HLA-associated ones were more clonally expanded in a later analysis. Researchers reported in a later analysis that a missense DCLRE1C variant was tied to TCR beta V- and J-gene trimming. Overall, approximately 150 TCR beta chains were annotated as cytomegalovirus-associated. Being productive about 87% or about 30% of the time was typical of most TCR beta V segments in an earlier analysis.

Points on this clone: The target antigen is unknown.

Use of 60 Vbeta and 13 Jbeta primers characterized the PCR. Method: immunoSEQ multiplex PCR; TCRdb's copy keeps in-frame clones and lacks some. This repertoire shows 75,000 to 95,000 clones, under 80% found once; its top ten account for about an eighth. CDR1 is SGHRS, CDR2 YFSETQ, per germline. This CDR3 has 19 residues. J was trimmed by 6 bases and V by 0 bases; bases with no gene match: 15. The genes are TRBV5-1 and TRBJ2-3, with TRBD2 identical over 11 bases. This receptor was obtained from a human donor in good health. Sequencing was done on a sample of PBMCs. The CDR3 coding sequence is TGCGCCAGCAGCTTGGGTATCACTAGCGGGGGAGCTTATCCGGATACGCAGTATTTT. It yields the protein CASSLGITSGGAYPDTQYF.